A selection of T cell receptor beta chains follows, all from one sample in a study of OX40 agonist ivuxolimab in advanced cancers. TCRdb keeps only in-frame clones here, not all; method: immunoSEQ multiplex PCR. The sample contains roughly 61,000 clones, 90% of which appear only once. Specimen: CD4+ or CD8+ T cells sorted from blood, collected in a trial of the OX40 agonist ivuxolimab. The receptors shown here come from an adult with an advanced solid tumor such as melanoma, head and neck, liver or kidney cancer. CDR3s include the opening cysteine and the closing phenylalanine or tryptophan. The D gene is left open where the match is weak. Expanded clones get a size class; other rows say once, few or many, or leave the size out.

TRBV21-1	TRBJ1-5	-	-	CASSVRFTGDYQPQHF	TGTGCCAGCAGCGTCCGCTTTACAGGGGACTATCAGCCCCAGCATTTT
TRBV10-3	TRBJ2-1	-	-	CAISEGIGATGYKQFF	TGTGCCATCAGTGAAGGTATCGGGGCCACTGGATACAAGCAGTTCTTC
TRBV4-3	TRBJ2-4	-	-	CASSQAGRGADVSKNIQYF	TGCGCCAGCAGCCAGGCGGGCCGGGGCGCTGACGTATCCAAAAACATTCAGTACTTC
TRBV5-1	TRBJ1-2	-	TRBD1	CASSSPGTGTYTF	TGCGCCAGCAGCTCACCCGGGACAGGGACTTACACCTTC
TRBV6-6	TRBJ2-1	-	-	CASSYSKSPEQFF	TGTGCCAGCAGTTACTCGAAATCCCCCGAGCAGTTCTTC
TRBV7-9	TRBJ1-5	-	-	CASSLGSTGADQPQHF	TGTGCCAGCAGCTTAGGTTCGACAGGAGCTGATCAGCCCCAGCATTTT
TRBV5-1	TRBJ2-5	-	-	CASSLGGVGGETQYF	TGCGCCAGCAGCCTGGGAGGCGTAGGGGGTGAGACCCAGTACTTC
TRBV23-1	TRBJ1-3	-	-	CASSHRENQNTIYF	TGCGCCAGCAGTCACCGGGAGAATCAAAACACCATATATTTT
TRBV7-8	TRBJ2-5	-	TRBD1	CASSLSGTGGLGETQYF	TGTGCCAGCAGCTTATCAGGGACAGGGGGCTTGGGGGAGACCCAGTACTTC
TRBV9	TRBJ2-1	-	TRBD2	CASSRLPGGPSSNEQFF	TGTGCCAGCAGCCGCCTCCCGGGGGGGCCTTCGTCCAATGAGCAGTTCTTC
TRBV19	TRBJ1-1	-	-	CASSFNRVGTEAFF	TGTGCCAGTAGTTTCAATAGGGTCGGAACTGAAGCTTTCTTT
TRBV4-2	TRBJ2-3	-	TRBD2	CASSQGAGVRTDTQYF	TGTGCCAGCAGCCAAGGGGCGGGAGTCAGGACAGATACGCAGTATTTT
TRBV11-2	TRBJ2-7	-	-	CASSSEGRWAGRYEQYF	TGTGCCAGCAGCTCCGAGGGTCGGTGGGCAGGGAGATACGAGCAGTACTTC
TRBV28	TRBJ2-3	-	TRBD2	CASSLVGGGENTQYF	TGTGCCAGCAGTTTGGTTGGCGGGGGGGAGAATACGCAGTATTTT
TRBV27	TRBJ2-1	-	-	CASSLWGEAYNEQFF	TGTGCCAGCAGCCTTTGGGGGGAAGCATACAATGAGCAGTTCTTC
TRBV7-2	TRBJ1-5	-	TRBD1	CASSQGQGMWPQHF	TGTGCCAGCAGCCAAGGACAGGGGATGTGGCCCCAGCATTTT
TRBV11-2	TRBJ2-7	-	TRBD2	CASSLVIGRSYEQYF	TGTGCCAGCAGCTTAGTGATCGGGAGGTCCTACGAGCAGTACTTC
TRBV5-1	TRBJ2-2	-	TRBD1	CASMTGAANTGELFF	TGCGCCAGCATGACAGGGGCCGCGAACACCGGGGAGCTGTTTTTT
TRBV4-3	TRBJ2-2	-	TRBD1	CASRTNRGSGELFF	TGCGCCAGCAGGACTAACAGGGGTAGCGGGGAGCTGTTTTTT
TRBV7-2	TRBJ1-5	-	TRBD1	CASSLGSGGGQPQHF	TGTGCCAGCAGCTTAGGTTCAGGGGGCGGTCAGCCCCAGCATTTT
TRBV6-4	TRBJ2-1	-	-	CASSGRGSSYNEQFF	TGTGCCAGCAGTGGTAGGGGGAGCTCCTACAATGAGCAGTTCTTC
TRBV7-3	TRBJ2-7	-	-	CASSLGPAVGHEQYF	TGTGCCAGCAGCTTAGGTCCAGCAGTTGGCCACGAGCAGTACTTC
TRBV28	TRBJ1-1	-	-	CASSLMTTNTEAFF	TGTGCCAGCAGTTTAATGACGACGAACACTGAAGCTTTCTTT
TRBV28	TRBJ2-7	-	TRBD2	CASTPPALAGSYEQYF	TGTGCCAGCACCCCCCCGGCGCTAGCGGGCTCCTACGAGCAGTACTTC
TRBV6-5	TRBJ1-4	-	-	CASSTTGPTNEKLFF	TGTGCCAGCAGTACCACAGGGCCCACTAATGAAAAACTGTTTTTT
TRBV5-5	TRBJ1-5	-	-	CASSLALQVISPQHF	TGTGCCAGCAGCTTGGCGCTACAGGTGATTTCGCCCCAGCATTTT
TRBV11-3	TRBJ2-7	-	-	CASSVNRGGEQYF	TGTGCCAGCAGTGTTAACAGGGGAGGGGAGCAGTACTTC
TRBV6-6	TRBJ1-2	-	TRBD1	CASSQGQGTIGGYTF	TGTGCCAGCAGTCAGGGACAGGGAACGATCGGTGGCTACACCTTC
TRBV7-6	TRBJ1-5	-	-	CASSNFGNQPQHF	TGTGCCAGCAGCAATTTCGGCAATCAGCCCCAGCATTTT
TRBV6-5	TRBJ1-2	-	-	CASGRGREGYTF	TGTGCCAGCGGAAGGGGCCGGGAGGGCTACACCTTC
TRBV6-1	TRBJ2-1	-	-	CASSEEVGRFF	TGTGCCAGCAGTGAAGAGGTTGGTCGGTTCTTC
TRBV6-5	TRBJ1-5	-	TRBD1	CASNRGLNQPQHF	TGTGCCAGCAACAGGGGACTCAATCAGCCCCAGCATTTT
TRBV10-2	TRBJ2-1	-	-	CASSEGNEQFF	TGCGCCAGCAGTGAGGGTAATGAGCAGTTCTTC
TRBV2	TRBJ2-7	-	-	CASSVLGTAAYEQYF	TGTGCCAGCAGTGTCCTGGGGACCGCCGCATACGAGCAGTACTTC
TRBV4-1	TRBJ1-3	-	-	CASSQGQGVRNTIYF	TGCGCCAGCAGCCAAGGGCAGGGTGTTCGAAACACCATATATTTT
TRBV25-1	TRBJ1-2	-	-	CASSTPGGYTF	TGTGCCAGCAGTACCCCCGGGGGCTACACCTTC
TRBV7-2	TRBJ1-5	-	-	CASSLDALKPQHF	TGTGCCAGCAGCTTAGACGCCCTCAAGCCCCAGCATTTT
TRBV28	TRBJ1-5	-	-	CASGQGDRQPQHF	TGTGCCAGCGGACAAGGGGATCGGCAGCCCCAGCATTTT
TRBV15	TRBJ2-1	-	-	CATSRVTARGNEQFF	TGTGCCACCAGCAGAGTAACCGCCAGGGGCAATGAGCAGTTCTTC
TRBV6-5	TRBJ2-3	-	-	CASSYYSESTDTQYF	TGTGCCAGCAGTTATTACTCAGAGTCTACAGATACGCAGTATTTT
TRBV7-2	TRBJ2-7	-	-	CASSLVRDIYEQYF	TGTGCCAGCAGCTTAGTCCGGGATATCTACGAGCAGTACTTC
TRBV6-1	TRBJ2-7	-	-	CASSEGSSYEQYF	TGTGCCAGCAGTGAAGGGAGCTCCTACGAGCAGTACTTC
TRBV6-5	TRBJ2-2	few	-	CASFPAGAGELFF	TGTGCCAGCTTCCCGGCAGGGGCCGGGGAGCTGTTTTTT
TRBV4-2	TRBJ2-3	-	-	CASSQSPPGGAQYF	TGTGCCAGCAGCCAATCCCCCCCGGGGGGCGCGCAGTATTTT
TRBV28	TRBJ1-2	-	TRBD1	CASSHWGQGLNGYTF	TGTGCCAGCAGTCACTGGGGACAGGGTTTGAATGGCTACACCTTC
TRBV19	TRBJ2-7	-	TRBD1	CASSKRTGGSSYEQYF	TGTGCCAGTAGTAAGAGGACAGGGGGCAGCTCCTACGAGCAGTACTTC
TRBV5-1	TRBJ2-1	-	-	CASSLPVGRQELYNEQFF	TGCGCCAGCAGCTTGCCGGTAGGACGACAGGAATTGTACAATGAGCAGTTCTTC
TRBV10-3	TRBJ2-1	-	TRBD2	CAISGGLVGVSNNEQFF	TGTGCCATCAGTGGAGGACTAGTGGGGGTCTCAAACAATGAGCAGTTCTTC
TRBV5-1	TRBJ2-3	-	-	CASSSTPGLTSRDTQYF	TGCGCCAGCAGCTCCACCCCGGGACTGACAAGTAGAGATACGCAGTATTTT
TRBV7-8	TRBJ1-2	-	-	CASSLAGAGANYGYTF	TGTGCCAGCAGCTTAGCGGGGGCGGGAGCCAACTATGGCTACACCTTC
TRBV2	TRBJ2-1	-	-	CASIAGGVSVLVVSDEQFF	TGTGCCAGCATCGCCGGTGGGGTTTCCGTGCTAGTTGTTTCCGATGAGCAGTTCTTC
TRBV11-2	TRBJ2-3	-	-	CASSLSQISPPGTDTQYF	TGTGCCAGCAGCTTGTCCCAGATTTCCCCGCCAGGGACAGATACGCAGTATTTT
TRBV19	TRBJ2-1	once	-	CASSPGWQQFF	TGTGCCAGTAGTCCTGGGTGGCAGCAGTTCTTC
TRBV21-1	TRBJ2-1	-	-	CASSKSVTGGNSDYNEQFF	TGTGCCAGCAGCAAATCAGTGACAGGGGGAAACTCGGACTACAATGAGCAGTTCTTC
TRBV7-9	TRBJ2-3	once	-	CASSPPSLTLPASTDTQYF	TGTGCCAGCAGCCCCCCATCCCTCACCCTTCCAGCTAGCACAGATACGCAGTATTTT